This T cell receptor (beta chain) was sequenced during a study of blood T cell repertoires in COVID-19. Study context: The study drew acute and convalescent COVID-19 samples from the United States, Italy and Spain. In each case, the material was cDNA or gDNA derived from T cells, B-cell-depleted T cells, or PBMCs.

Germline loops: CDR1 SGHRS, CDR2 YFSETQ. V was pared by 4 bases and J by 3 bases, with 14 bases between. This CDR3 is 15 amino acids long. The table came from immunoSEQ multiplex PCR; TCRdb's copy has only in-frame clones and leaves some out. The repertoire includes under 150,000 clones, roughly 84% of them detected once, and around 8% sits in the top ten. The chain carries TRBV5-1 and TRBJ1-5, with a tentative D call TRBD1 (6 bases). Sequencing was performed on peripheral blood. The receptor's source is a woman aged 40 to 49 with acute or convalescent COVID-19. CDR3 sequence: CASSPQGSFNQPQHF. Here the CDR3 DNA reads TGCGCCAGCAGCCCCCAGGGGTCGTTCAATCAGCCCCAGCATTTT. The full variable domain, rest sourced from reference TRBV5-1 and TRBJ1-5, is KAGVTQTPRYLIKTRGQQVTLSCSPISGHRSVSWYQQTPGQGLQFLFEYFSETQRNKGNFPGRFSGRQFSNSRSEMNVSTLELGDSALYLCASSPQGSFNQPQHFGDGTRLSIL.